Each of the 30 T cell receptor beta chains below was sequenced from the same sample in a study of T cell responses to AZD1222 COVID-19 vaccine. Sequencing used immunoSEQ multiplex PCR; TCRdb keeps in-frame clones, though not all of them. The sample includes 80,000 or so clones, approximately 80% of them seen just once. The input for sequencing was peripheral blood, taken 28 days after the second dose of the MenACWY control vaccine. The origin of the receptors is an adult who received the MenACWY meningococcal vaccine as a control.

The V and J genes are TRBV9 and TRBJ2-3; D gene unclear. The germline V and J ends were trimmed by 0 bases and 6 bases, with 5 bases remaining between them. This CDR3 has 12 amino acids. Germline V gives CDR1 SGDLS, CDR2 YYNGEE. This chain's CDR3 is CASSVDADTQYF. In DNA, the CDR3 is TGTGCCAGCAGCGTAGACGCCGATACGCAGTATTTT.

The CDR3 DNA is TGTGCCAGCAGCTCCTTAGGACACCACACAGATACGCAGTATTTT. Amino acid sequence: CASSSLGHHTDTQYF. The chain recombines TRBV6-5 with TRBJ2-3; possible D gene TRBD1, 5 bases. V was pared by 6 bases and J by 2 bases, with 15 bases between. The germline CDR1 and CDR2 sequences are MNHEY and SVGAGI. The CDR3 is 15 amino acids.

Here the CDR3 reads CASSEGQAGQPQHF. The CDR3 DNA sequence: TGTGCCAGCAGTGAAGGCCAAGCGGGGCAGCCCCAGCATTTT. V gene TRBV2 combines with J gene TRBJ1-5; D unresolved. This CDR3 is 14 amino acids long. Germline V gene data show CDR1 as SNHLY and CDR2 as FYNNEI. Deletions cut 1 base from V and 7 bases from J, with 11 bases between.

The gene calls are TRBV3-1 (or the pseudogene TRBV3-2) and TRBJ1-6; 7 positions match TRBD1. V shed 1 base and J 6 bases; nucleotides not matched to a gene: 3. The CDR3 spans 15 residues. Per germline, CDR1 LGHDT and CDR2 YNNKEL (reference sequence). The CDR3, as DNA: TGTGCCAGCAGCCAAGGACAGGGCGGTAATTCACCCCTCCACTTT. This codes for CASSQGQGGNSPLHF.

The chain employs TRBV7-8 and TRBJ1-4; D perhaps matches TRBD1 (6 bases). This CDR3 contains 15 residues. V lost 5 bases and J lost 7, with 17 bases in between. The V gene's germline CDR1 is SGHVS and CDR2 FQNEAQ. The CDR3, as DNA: TGTGCCAGCAGCCGAGTACAGGGAAGAGGTGAAAAACTGTTTTTT. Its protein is CASSRVQGRGEKLFF. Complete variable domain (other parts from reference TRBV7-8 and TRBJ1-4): GAGVSQSPRYKVAKRGQDVALRCDPISGHVSLFWYQQALGQGPEFLTYFQNEAQLDKSGLPSDRFFAERPEGSVSTLKIQRTQQEDSAVYLCASSRVQGRGEKLFFGSGTQLSVL.

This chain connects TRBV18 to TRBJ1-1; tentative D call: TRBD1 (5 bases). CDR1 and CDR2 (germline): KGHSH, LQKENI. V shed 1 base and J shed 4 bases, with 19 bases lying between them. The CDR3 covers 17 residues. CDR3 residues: CASSPQEGSRVGTEAFF. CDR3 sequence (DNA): TGTGCCAGCTCACCACAGGAAGGCAGCAGGGTCGGCACTGAAGCTTTCTTT.

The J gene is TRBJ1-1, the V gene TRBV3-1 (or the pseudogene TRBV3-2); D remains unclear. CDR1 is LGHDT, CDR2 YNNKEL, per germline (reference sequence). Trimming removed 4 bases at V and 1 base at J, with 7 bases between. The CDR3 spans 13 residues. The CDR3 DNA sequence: TGTGCCAGCAGCCGAAAGGCGAACACTGAAGCTTTCTTT. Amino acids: CASSRKANTEAFF.

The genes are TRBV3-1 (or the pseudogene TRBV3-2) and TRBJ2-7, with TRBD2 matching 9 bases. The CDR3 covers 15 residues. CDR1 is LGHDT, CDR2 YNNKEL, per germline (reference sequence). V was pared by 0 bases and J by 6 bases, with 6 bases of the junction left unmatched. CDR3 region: CASSQEGSGSTEQYF. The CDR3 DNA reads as TGTGCCAGCAGCCAAGAAGGTAGCGGGAGCACCGAGCAGTACTTC.

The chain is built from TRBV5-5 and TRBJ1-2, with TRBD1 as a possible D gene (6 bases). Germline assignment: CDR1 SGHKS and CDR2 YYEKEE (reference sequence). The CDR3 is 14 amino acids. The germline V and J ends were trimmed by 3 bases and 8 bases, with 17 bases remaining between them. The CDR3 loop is CASSSPNREGGYTF. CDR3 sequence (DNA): TGTGCCAGCAGCTCCCCAAACAGGGAAGGAGGCTACACCTTC.

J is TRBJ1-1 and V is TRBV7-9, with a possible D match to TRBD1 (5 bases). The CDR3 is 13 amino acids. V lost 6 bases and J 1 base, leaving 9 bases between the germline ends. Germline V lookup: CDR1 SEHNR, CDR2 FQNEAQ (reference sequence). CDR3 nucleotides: TGTGCCAGCAGGGGGAGGGGGAACACTGAAGCTTTCTTT. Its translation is CASRGRGNTEAFF. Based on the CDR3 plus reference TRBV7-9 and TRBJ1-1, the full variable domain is DTGVSQNPRHKITKRGQNVTFRCDPISEHNRLYWYRQTLGQGPEFLTYFQNEAQLEKSRLLSDRFSAERPKGSFSTLEIQRTEQGDSAMYLCASRGRGNTEAFFGQGTRLTVV.

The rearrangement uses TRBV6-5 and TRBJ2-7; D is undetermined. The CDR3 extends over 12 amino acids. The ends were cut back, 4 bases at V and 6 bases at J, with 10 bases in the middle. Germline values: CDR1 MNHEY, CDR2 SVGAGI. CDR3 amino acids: CASSSRTGEQYF. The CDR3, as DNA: TGTGCCAGCAGTTCCCGGACGGGCGAGCAGTACTTC.

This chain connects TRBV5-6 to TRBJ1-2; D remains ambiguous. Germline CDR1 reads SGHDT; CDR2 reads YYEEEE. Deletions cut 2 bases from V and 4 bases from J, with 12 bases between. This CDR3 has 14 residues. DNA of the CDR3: TGTGCCAGCAGCTTTGTGGGAAATGGCTATGGCTACACCTTC. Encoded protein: CASSFVGNGYGYTF.

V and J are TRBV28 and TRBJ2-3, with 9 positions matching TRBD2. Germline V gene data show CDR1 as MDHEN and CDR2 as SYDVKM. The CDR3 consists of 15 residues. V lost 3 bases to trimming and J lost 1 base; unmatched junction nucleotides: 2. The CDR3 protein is CASSFLAGRTDTQYF. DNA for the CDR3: TGTGCCAGCAGTTTCCTAGCGGGGCGCACAGATACGCAGTATTTT.

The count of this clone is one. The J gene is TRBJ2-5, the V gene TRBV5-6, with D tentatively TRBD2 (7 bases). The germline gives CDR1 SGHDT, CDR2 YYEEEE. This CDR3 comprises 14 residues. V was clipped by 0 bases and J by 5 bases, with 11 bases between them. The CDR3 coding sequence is TGTGCCAGCAGCTTGGGCGGGGGCTCGGAGACCCAGTACTTC. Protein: CASSLGGGSETQYF.

The CDR3 DNA reads TGTGCCAGCAGCTTAGAGTCAGGGGGAAACACCATATATTTT. Its translation: CASSLESGGNTIYF. This sequence joins TRBV7-2 and TRBJ1-3; perhaps TRBD1 as D (5 bases). The CDR3 sequence is 14 residues long. Per the germline V gene, CDR1 is SGHTA and CDR2 is FQGNSA. The V end was cut by 1 base, the J end by 4 bases, with 8 bases between. The full variable domain, its missing parts supplied by reference TRBV7-2 and TRBJ1-3, is GAGVSQSPSNKVTEKGKDVELRCDPISGHTALYWYRQSLGQGLEFLIYFQGNSAPDKSGLPSDRFSAERTGGSVSTLTIQRTQQEDSAVYLCASSLESGGNTIYFGEGSWLTVV.

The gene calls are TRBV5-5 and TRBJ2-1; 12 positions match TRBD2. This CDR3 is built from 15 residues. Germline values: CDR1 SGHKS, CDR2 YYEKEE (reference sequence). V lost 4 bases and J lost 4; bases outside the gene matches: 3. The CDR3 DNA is TGTGCCAGCAGCCCGACTAGCGGGAGTTACAATGAGCAGTTCTTC. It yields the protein CASSPTSGSYNEQFF.

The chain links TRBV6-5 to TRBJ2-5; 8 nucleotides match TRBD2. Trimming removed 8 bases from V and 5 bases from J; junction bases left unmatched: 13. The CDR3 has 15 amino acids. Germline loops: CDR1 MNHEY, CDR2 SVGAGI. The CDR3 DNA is TGTGCCAGCGATTTCGGCGCGGGAGGATTGGAGACCCAGTACTTC. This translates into CASDFGAGGLETQYF.

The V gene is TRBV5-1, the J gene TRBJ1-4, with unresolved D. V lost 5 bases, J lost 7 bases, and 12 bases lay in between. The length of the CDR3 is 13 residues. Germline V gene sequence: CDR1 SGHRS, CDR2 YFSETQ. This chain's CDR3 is CASRVELGEKLFF. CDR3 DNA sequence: TGCGCCAGCAGGGTAGAGTTGGGTGAAAAACTGTTTTTT. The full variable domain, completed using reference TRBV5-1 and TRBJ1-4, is KAGVTQTPRYLIKTRGQQVTLSCSPISGHRSVSWYQQTPGQGLQFLFEYFSETQRNKGNFPGRFSGRQFSNSRSEMNVSTLELGDSALYLCASRVELGEKLFFGSGTQLSVL.

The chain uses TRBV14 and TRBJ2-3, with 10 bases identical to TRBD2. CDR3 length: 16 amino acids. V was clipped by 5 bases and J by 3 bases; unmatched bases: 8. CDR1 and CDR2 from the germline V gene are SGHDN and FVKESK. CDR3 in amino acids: CASSNVPGLATDTQYF. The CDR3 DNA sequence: TGTGCCAGCAGCAACGTCCCGGGACTAGCGACAGATACGCAGTATTTT.

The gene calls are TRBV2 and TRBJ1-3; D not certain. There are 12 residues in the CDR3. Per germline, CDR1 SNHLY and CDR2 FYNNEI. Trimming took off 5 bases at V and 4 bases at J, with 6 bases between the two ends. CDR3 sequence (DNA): TGTGCCAGCAGTTTGAGAGGAAACACCATATATTTT. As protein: CASSLRGNTIYF.

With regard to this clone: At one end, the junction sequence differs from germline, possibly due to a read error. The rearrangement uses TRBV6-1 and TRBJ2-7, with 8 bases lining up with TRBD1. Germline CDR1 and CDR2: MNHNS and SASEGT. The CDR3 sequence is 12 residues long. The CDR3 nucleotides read TGTGCCAGCAGTGATAGGATTGGGGACAGGAACTTC. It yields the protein CASSDRIGDRNF.

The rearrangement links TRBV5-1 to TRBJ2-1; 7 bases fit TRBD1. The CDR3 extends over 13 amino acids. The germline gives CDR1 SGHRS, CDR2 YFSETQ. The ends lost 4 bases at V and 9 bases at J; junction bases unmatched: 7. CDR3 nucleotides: TGCGCCAGCAGCGTACAGGGGCTGGGTGAGCAGTTCTTC. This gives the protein CASSVQGLGEQFF.

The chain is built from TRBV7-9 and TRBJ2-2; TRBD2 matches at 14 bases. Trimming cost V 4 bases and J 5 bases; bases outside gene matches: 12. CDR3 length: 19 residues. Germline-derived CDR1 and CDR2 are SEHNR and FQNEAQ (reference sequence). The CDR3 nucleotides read TGTGCCAGCAGCTCGGTATACCCAGGGACTAGCGGGAGAACCGGGGAGCTGTTTTTT. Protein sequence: CASSSVYPGTSGRTGELFF.

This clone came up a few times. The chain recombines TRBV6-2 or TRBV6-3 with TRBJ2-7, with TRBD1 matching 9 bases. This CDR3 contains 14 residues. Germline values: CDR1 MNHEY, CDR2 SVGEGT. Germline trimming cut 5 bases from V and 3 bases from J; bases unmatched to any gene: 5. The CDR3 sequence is CASSNRDRVYEQYF. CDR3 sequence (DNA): TGTGCCAGCAGTAACCGGGACAGGGTCTACGAGCAGTACTTC.

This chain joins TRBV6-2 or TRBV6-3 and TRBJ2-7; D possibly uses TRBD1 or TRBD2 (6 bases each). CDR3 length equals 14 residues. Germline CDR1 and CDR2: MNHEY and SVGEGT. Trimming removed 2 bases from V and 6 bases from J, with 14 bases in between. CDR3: CASSYRARGGEQYF. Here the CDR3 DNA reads TGTGCCAGCAGTTACAGGGCCAGGGGAGGCGAGCAGTACTTC.

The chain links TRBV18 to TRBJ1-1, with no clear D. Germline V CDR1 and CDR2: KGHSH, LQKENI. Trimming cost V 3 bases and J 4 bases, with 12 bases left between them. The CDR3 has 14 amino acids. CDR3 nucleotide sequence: TGTGCCAGCTCACCTACCATTCATGGCACTGAAGCTTTCTTT. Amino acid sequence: CASSPTIHGTEAFF.

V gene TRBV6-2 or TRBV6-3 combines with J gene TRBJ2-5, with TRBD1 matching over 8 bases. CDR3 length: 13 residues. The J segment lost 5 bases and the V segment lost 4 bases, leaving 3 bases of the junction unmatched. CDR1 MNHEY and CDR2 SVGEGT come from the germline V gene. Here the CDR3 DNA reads TGTGCCAGCAGTTCGACAGGGGCGGAGACCCAGTACTTC. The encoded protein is CASSSTGAETQYF.

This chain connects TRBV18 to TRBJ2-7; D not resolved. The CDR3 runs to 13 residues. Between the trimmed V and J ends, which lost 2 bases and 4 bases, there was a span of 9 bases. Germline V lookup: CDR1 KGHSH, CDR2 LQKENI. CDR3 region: CASSPSAAYEQYF. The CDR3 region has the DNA TGTGCCAGCTCACCATCGGCCGCTTACGAGCAGTACTTC.

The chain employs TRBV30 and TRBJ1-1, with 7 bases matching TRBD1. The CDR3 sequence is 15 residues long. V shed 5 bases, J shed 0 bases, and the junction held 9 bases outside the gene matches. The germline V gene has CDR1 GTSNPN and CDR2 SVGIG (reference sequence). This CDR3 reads CAWRGDSGMNTEAFF. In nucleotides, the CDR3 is TGTGCCTGGCGAGGGGACAGTGGGATGAACACTGAAGCTTTCTTT.

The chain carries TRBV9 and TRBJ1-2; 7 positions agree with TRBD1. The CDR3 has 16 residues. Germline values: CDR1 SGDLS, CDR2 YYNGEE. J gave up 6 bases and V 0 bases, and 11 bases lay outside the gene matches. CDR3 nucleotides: TGTGCCAGCAGCGTAGCTTGGGGCAGGGGGTTTGATGGCTACACCTTC. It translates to CASSVAWGRGFDGYTF.